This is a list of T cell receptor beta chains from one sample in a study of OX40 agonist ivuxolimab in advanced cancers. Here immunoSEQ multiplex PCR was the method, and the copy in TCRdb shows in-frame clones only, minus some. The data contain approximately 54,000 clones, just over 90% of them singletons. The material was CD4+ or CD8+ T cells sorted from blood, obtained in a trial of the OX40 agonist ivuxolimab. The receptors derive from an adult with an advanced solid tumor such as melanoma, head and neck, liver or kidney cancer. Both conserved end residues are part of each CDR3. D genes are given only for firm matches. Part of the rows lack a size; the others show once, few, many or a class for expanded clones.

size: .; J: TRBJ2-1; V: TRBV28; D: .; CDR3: CASSLILGRARGYEQFF; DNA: TGTGCCAGCAGTTTAATCCTTGGCAGGGCTAGAGGGTATGAGCAGTTCTTC
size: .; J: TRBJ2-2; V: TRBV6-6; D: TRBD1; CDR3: CASSLTGGGNTGELFF; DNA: TGTGCCAGCAGTCTCACAGGGGGCGGGAACACCGGGGAGCTGTTTTTT
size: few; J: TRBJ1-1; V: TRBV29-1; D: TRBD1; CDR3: CSVGQGASEAFF; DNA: TGCAGCGTTGGCCAGGGGGCCTCTGAAGCTTTCTTT
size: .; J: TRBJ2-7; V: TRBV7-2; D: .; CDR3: CASSLQRITYEQYF; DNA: TGTGCCAGCAGCCTGCAGCGGATTACCTACGAGCAGTACTTC
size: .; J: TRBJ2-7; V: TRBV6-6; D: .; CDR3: CASVKGQGSYEQYF; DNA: TGTGCCAGCGTGAAGGGGCAGGGGTCCTACGAGCAGTACTTC
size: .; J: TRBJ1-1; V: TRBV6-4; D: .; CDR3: CASSYGPANTEAFF; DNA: TGTGCCAGCAGTTACGGGCCGGCGAACACTGAAGCTTTCTTT
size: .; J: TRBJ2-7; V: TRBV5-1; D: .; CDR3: CASNIGEFGTYEQYF; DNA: TGCGCCAGCAATATCGGGGAATTTGGAACCTACGAGCAGTACTTC
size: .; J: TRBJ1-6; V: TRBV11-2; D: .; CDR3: CASSLDAGSPLHF; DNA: TGTGCCAGCAGCTTAGATGCAGGATCACCCCTCCACTTT
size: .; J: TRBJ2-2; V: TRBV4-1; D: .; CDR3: CASSQLQWTGELFF; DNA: TGCGCCAGCAGCCAACTCCAATGGACCGGGGAGCTGTTTTTT
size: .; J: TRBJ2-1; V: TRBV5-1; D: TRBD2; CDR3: CASRLAPNNEQFF; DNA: TGCGCCAGCAGACTAGCGCCCAACAATGAGCAGTTCTTC
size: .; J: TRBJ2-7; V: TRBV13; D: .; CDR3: CASSLSYEQYF; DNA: TGTGCCAGCAGCTTATCCTACGAGCAGTACTTC
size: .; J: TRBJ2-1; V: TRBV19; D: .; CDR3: CASKGDYIDEQFF; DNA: TGTGCCAGTAAGGGGGACTATATCGATGAGCAGTTCTTC
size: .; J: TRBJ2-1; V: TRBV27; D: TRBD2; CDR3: CASSPAGGSYNEQFF; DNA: TGTGCCAGCAGTCCAGCGGGGGGATCCTACAATGAGCAGTTCTTC
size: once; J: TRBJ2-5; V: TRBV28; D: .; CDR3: CASSLPGRNSGKTQYF; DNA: TGTGCCAGCAGCTTACCAGGTCGCAATTCAGGGAAGACCCAGTACTTC
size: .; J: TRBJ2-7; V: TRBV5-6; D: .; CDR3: CASSWGDTRAEQYF; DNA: TGTGCCAGCAGCTGGGGGGACACGAGAGCCGAGCAGTACTTC
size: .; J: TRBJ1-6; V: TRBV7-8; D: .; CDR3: CASRPGLWGDNSPLHF; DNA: TGTGCCAGCAGACCGGGATTATGGGGGGATAATTCACCCCTCCACTTT
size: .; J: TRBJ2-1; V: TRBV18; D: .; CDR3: CASSAGDNEQFF; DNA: TGTGCCAGCTCAGCAGGGGACAATGAGCAGTTCTTC
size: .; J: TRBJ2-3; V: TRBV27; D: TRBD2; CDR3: CASSSRTSSDTQYF; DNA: TGTGCCAGCAGTTCCCGGACTAGCTCAGATACGCAGTATTTT
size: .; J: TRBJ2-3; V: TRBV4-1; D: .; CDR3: CASSPIGRTDTQYF; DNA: TGCGCCAGCAGCCCCATAGGGCGCACAGATACGCAGTATTTT
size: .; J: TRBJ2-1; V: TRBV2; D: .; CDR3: CASRAGLSAYNEQFF; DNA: TGTGCCAGCAGGGCAGGACTGTCCGCCTACAATGAGCAGTTCTTC
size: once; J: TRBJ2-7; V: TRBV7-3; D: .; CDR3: CASSLFPAPRSSYEQYF; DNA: TGTGCCAGCAGCTTATTCCCTGCCCCTAGGAGCTCCTACGAGCAGTACTTC
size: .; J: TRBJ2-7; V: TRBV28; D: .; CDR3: CASSRLGVYF; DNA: TGTGCCAGCAGTCGGCTGGGGGTGTACTTC
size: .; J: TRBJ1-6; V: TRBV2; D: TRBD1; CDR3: CASSDYRGMAPLHF; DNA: TGTGCCAGCAGTGATTACAGGGGCATGGCACCCCTCCACTTT
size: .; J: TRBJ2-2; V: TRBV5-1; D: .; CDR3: CASSFPETPTGELFF; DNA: TGCGCCAGCAGCTTCCCAGAGACGCCCACCGGGGAGCTGTTTTTT
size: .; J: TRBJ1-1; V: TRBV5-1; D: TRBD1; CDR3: CASSSDRVRTEAFF; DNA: TGCGCCAGCAGCTCCGACAGGGTGAGGACTGAAGCTTTCTTT
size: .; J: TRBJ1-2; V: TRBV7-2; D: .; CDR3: CASSLRQLPHTF; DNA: TGTGCCAGCAGCTTAAGACAGCTTCCTCACACCTTC
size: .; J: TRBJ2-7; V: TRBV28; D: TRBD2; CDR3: CASSFRSGSSYEQYF; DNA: TGTGCCAGCAGTTTCCGTAGCGGGTCCTCCTACGAGCAGTACTTC
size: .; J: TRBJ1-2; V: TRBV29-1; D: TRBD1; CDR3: CSVGTGTGTAGGYGYTF; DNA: TGCAGCGTTGGGACCGGGACAGGGACTGCGGGGGGGTATGGCTACACCTTC
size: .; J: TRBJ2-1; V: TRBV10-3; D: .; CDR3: CAISESANEQFF; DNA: TGTGCCATCAGTGAGTCGGCTAATGAGCAGTTCTTC